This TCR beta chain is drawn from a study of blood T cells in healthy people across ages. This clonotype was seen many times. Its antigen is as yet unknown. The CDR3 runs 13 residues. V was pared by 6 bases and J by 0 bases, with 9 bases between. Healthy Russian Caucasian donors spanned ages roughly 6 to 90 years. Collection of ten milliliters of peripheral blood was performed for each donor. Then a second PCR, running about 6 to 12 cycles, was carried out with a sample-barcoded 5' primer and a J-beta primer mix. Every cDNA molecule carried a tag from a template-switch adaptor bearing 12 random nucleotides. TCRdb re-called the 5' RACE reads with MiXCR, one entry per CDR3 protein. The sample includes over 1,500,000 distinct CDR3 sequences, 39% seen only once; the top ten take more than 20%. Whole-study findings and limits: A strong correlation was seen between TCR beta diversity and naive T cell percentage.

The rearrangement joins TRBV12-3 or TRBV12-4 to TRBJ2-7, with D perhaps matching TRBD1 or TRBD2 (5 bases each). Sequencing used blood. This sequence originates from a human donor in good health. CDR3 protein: CASSSGASYEQYF. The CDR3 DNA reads TGTGCCAGCAGCTCCGGGGCCTCCTACGAGCAGTACTTC.